These 15 T cell receptor beta chains came from one sample sequenced in a study of patients and donors after allogeneic stem cell transplantation. TCRdb re-called the RT-PCR reads through MiXCR, storing one row per CDR3 protein. Of about 410,000 distinct CDR3 sequences listed, approximately 16% are singletons. The specimen sequenced was blood, either unsorted or a sorted T cell fraction (not recorded which). The receptors were gathered from a human donor who was either an allogeneic HSCT recipient or a stem cell or donor lymphocyte infusion donor (not recorded which). It is not recorded whose cells these are; they may come from a transplant donor.

The chain recombines TRBV6-1 with TRBJ2-5; TRBD2 might be the D (6 bases). Germline CDR1 MNHNS, CDR2 SASEGT. The ends were cut back, 6 bases at V and 2 bases at J, with 10 bases in the middle. The CDR3 contains 13 residues. CDR3 amino acids: CASRVAAQETQYF. In DNA form, the CDR3 reads TGTGCCAGCAGGGTAGCGGCTCAAGAGACCCAGTACTTC.

The CDR3 DNA reads as TGTGCCAGCAGTGATCGGAGCTTGGCTTTCTTT. Protein sequence: CASSDRSLAFF. The chain uses TRBV25-1 and TRBJ1-1, with no clear D. CDR3 length: 11 amino acids. Germline CDR1 MGHDK, CDR2 SYGVNS. V was pared by 3 bases and J by 11 bases, with 10 bases between.

The chain joins TRBV7-6 to TRBJ2-3; possible D gene TRBD2, 5 bases. Trimming pared 4 bases from V and 1 base from J, leaving 12 bases between. This CDR3 contains 15 residues. Germline V gene lookup returns CDR1 SGHVS and CDR2 FNYEAQ. In nucleotides, the CDR3 is TGTGCCAGCAGCTCATCCCCGCGGGGCACAGATACGCAGTATTTT. This gives the protein CASSSSPRGTDTQYF.

The V call is TRBV6-5, the J call TRBJ2-3; TRBD1 might be the D (6 bases). CDR1 is MNHEY and CDR2 is SVGAGI in the germline V gene. The V and J ends lost 2 bases and 4 bases respectively, with 13 bases between them. The CDR3 is made up of 15 amino acids. Written as DNA, the CDR3 is TGTGCCAGCAGTTACCAGGGGAAGCACCCAGATACGCAGTATTTT. This codes for CASSYQGKHPDTQYF.

A note on this clonotype: A read error may be the cause here, since a much bigger clone is one base away. The rearrangement uses TRBV7-3 and TRBJ2-2, with D possibly matching TRBD2 (5 bases). Trimming stripped 6 bases from V and 3 bases from J, with 5 bases between. The CDR3 is made up of 12 amino acids. The V gene's germline CDR1 is SGHTA and CDR2 FQGTGA. CDR3 amino acids: CASRRDTGELFF. DNA of the CDR3: TGTGCCAGCAGGCGGGACACCGGGGAGCTGTTTTTT.

The genes are TRBV28 and TRBJ1-3; D uncertain. The CDR3 loop spans 17 amino acids. V lost 1 base to trimming and J lost 0 bases, with 13 bases between them. Germline CDR1 reads MDHEN; CDR2 reads SYDVKM. The CDR3 DNA sequence: TGTGCCAGCAGTTTATTGGGAGCCTCTATCTCTGGAAACACCATATATTTT. As protein: CASSLLGASISGNTIYF.

In this sample, this clonotype turned up a few times. The V call is TRBV24-1, the J call TRBJ2-3; the match to TRBD2 covers 7 bases. The CDR3 extends over 16 amino acids. Germline trimming cut 9 bases from V and 0 bases from J; bases unmatched to any gene: 11. Germline V lookup: CDR1 KGHDR, CDR2 SFDVKD. CDR3 sequence (DNA): TGTGCCACCCCCACCTTAGCGGGTGGTAGCACAGATACGCAGTATTTT. It translates to CATPTLAGGSTDTQYF.

This clonotype was counted a few times. The rearrangement joins TRBV30 to TRBJ2-1; 7 bases are shared with TRBD1. This CDR3 is 13 amino acids long. CDR1 and CDR2 from the germline V gene are GTSNPN and SVGIG (reference sequence). V trimming: 0 bases; J trimming: 9 bases; junction bases outside the gene matches: 5. CDR3 protein: CAWSVKGGFEQFF. CDR3 sequence (DNA): TGTGCCTGGAGTGTAAAAGGGGGCTTTGAGCAGTTCTTC.

The rearrangement joins TRBV7-2 to TRBJ2-2, with TRBD2 matching 10 bases. V trimming: 5 bases; J trimming: 2 bases; junction bases outside the gene matches: 8. CDR3 length: 17 amino acids. The germline V gene encodes CDR1 SGHTA and CDR2 FQGNSA. The chain's CDR3 is CASSLRGTSANTGELFF. CDR3 bases: TGTGCCAGCAGCCTCCGAGGGACTAGCGCCAACACCGGGGAGCTGTTTTTT.

The rearrangement uses TRBV11-2 and TRBJ1-1, with a weak D call TRBD1 (5 bases). Per germline, CDR1 SGHAT and CDR2 FQNNGV. V gave up 3 bases and J gave up 0 bases, with 11 bases separating them. The CDR3 spans 15 residues. In nucleotides, the CDR3 is TGTGCCAGCAGCTTGTCTCTGGGGGTGAACACTGAAGCTTTCTTT. Amino acid sequence: CASSLSLGVNTEAFF.

V gene TRBV2 combines with J gene TRBJ2-3; 9 bases match TRBD1. The CDR3 contains 15 residues. Germline V CDR1 and CDR2: SNHLY, FYNNEI. The junction had 7 bases not matched to a gene; V was cut back by 6 bases and J by 3 bases. CDR3 in amino acids: CASSEDRGGTDTQYF. CDR3 sequence (DNA): TGTGCCAGCAGCGAGGACAGGGGAGGGACAGATACGCAGTATTTT.

V and J are TRBV19 and TRBJ2-3, with D perhaps matching TRBD1 (5 bases). The CDR3 is made up of 17 amino acids. V gave up 2 bases and J gave up 1 base, with 16 bases separating them. The V gene's germline CDR1 is LNHDA and CDR2 SQIVND (reference sequence). The CDR3 sequence: CASSISPSGRGTDTQYF. The CDR3 nucleotides are TGTGCCAGTAGTATATCTCCCTCGGGCAGGGGCACAGATACGCAGTATTTT.

The rearrangement uses TRBV14 and TRBJ1-1, with 7 bases lining up with TRBD1. From germline, CDR1 is SGHDN and CDR2 FVKESK. This CDR3 is built from 14 residues. V dropped 6 bases and J dropped 2; count of bases not matched to a gene: 6. The CDR3: CASRTTGYNTEAFF. The CDR3 DNA reads as TGTGCCAGCAGAACGACAGGGTACAACACTGAAGCTTTCTTT.

This chain uses TRBV20-1 with TRBJ2-5, with D possibly being TRBD1 or TRBD2 (6 bases each). V was pared by 0 bases and J by 4 bases, with 9 bases between. The CDR3 loop spans 13 amino acids. Germline loops: CDR1 DFQATT, CDR2 SNEGSKA (reference sequence). The DNA for the CDR3 is TGCAGTGCTAGAGATGGAGGGGGAGAGACCCAGTACTTC. Translation gives CSARDGGGETQYF.

The chain employs TRBV7-6 and TRBJ1-5, with 7 bases aligning to TRBD1. There are 15 residues in the CDR3. After removal of 6 bases from V and 4 bases from J, the junction contained 9 bases not matched to a gene. Germline CDR1 SGHVS, CDR2 FNYEAQ. The CDR3 reads CASSRGGLVNQPQHF. CDR3 bases: TGTGCCAGCAGTCGAGGGGGCTTGGTAAATCAGCCCCAGCATTTT.